This TCR beta chain appears in the sequencing data of a study of blood T cell repertoires in COVID-19. At the level of the study: COVID-19 samples collected from the United States, Italy and Spain covered acute and convalescent phases. The cDNA or gDNA used as material had been derived from T cells, B-cell-depleted T cells, or PBMCs.

Source study methods: The assay estimated nucleated cells by amplifying reference gene primers. Method: immunoSEQ multiplex PCR; TCRdb's copy keeps in-frame clones and lacks some. V and J calls and clone size are those listed in that table; D and trimming were worked out from the DNA. The sample lists about 26,000 clones; about 90% were seen once. Trimming at V came to 3 bases and at J to 2 bases, leaving 12 bases not matched to a gene. The germline V gene has CDR1 SGHTA and CDR2 FQGNSA. There are 18 residues in the CDR3. The sequenced sample consisted of peripheral blood. The receptor's source is a man in his 70s with acute or convalescent COVID-19. The chain joins TRBV7-2 to TRBJ2-3; 9 bases are shared with TRBD2. In DNA, the CDR3 is TGTGCCAGCAGCTTCGGACTAGCGCCCGGCCCATTCACAGATACGCAGTATTTT. Translated, it gives CASSFGLAPGPFTDTQYF.